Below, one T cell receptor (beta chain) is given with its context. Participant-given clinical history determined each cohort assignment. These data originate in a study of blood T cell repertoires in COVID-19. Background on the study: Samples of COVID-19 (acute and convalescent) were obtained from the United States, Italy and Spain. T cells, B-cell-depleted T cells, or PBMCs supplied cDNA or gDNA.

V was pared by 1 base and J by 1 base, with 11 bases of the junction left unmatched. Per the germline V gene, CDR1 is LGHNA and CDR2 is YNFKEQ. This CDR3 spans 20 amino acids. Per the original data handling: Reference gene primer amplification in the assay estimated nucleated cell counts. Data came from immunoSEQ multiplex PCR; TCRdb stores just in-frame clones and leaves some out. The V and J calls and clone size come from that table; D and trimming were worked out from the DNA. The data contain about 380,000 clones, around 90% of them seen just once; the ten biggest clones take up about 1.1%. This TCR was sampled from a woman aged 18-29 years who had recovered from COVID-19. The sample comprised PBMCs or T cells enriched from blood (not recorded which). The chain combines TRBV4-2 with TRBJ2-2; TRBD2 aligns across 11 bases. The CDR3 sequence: CASSQVLAGARGMNTGELFF. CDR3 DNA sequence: TGTGCCAGCAGCCAAGTACTAGCGGGGGCCCGAGGAATGAACACCGGGGAGCTGTTTTTT.